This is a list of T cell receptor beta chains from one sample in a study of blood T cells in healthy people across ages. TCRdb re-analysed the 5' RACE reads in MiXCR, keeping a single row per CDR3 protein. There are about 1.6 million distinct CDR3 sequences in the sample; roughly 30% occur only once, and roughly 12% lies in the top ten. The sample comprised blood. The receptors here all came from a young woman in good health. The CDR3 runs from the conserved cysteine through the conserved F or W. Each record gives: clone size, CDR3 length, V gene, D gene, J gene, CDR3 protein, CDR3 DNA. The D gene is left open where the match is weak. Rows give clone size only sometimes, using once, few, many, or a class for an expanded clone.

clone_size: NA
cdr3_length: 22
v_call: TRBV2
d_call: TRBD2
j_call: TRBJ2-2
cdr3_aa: CASSEPSGGLANTSLRTGELFF
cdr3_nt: TGTGCCAGCAGTGAACCGAGTGGCGGACTAGCGAACACATCCCTGAGAACCGGGGAGCTGTTTTTT

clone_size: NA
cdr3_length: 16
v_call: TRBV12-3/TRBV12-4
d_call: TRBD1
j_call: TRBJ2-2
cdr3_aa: CASSPMDRGYAGELFF
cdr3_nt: TGTGCCAGCAGTCCCATGGACAGGGGGTACGCCGGGGAGCTGTTTTTT

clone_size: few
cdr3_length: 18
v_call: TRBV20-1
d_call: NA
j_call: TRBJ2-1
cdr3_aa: CSARVPAGTEISGIPQFF
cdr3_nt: TGCAGTGCTAGAGTCCCGGCCGGGACAGAGATTAGCGGGATCCCGCAGTTCTTC

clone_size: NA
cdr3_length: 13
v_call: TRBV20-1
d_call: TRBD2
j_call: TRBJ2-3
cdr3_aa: CSAVGLVTDTQYF
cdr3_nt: TGCAGTGCTGTGGGACTAGTAACTGATACGCAGTATTTT

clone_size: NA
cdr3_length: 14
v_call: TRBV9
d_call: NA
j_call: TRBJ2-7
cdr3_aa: CASSVSEGRSEQYF
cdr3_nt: TGTGCCAGCAGCGTATCGGAGGGCCGGAGCGAGCAGTACTTC

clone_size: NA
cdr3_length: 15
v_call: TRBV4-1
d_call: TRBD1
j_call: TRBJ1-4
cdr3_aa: CASRQPGQGIGKLFF
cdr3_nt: TGCGCCAGCAGGCAGCCGGGACAGGGGATCGGAAAACTGTTTTTT

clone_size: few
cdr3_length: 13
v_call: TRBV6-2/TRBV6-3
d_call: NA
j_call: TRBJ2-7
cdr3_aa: CASRWGIYYEQYF
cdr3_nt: TGTGCCAGCAGGTGGGGGATTTACTACGAGCAGTACTTC

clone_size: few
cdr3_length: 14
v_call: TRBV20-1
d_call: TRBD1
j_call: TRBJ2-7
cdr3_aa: CSAEPGQAPNEQYF
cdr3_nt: TGCAGTGCTGAGCCGGGACAGGCCCCCAACGAGCAGTACTTC

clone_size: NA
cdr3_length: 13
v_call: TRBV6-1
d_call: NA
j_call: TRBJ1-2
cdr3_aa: CANRTTENYGYTF
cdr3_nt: TGTGCCAACAGGACGACAGAGAACTATGGCTACACCTTC

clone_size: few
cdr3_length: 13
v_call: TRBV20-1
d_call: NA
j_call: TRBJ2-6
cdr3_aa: CSAPSGGANVLTF
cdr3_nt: TGCAGTGCCCCGTCTGGCGGGGCCAACGTCCTGACTTTC

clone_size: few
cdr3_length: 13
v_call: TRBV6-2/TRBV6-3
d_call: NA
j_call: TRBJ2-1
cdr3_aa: CASSYVPRDEQFF
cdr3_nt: TGTGCCAGCAGTTATGTGCCGAGGGATGAGCAGTTCTTC

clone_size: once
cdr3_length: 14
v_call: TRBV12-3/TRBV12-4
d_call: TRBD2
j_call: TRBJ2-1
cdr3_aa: CASNPGGVYNEQFF
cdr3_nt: TGTGCCAGCAATCCTGGGGGGGTTTACAATGAGCAGTTCTTC

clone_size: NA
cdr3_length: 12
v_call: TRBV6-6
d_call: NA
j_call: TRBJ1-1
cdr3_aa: CASSHGNTEAFF
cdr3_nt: TGTGCCAGCAGTCACGGTAACACTGAAGCTTTCTTT

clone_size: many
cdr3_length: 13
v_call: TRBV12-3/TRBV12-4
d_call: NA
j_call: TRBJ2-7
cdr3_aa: CASSLRQAYEQYF
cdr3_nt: TGTGCCAGCAGCTTACGACAGGCCTACGAGCAGTACTTC

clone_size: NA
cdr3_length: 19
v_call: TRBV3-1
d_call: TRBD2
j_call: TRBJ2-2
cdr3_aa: CASSQGASGGPTNTGELFF
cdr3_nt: TGTGCCAGCAGCCAAGGAGCTAGCGGGGGCCCTACGAACACCGGGGAGCTGTTTTTT

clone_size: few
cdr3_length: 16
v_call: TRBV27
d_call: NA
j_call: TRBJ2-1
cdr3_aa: CASTNSQSTFYNEQFF
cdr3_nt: TGTGCCAGCACTAACTCCCAGAGCACATTTTACAATGAGCAGTTCTTC

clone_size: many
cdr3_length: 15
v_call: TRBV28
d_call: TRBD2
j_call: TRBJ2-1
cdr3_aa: CASSLGTSAHNEQFF
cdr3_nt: TGTGCCAGCAGTTTGGGGACTAGCGCCCACAATGAGCAGTTCTTC

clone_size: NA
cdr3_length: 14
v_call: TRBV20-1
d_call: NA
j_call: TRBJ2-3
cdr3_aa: CSDLWALEADTQYF
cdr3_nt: TGCAGTGACCTGTGGGCGTTGGAGGCAGATACGCAGTATTTT

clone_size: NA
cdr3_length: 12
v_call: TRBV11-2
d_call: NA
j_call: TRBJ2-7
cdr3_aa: CASSPRAHEQYF
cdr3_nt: TGTGCCAGCAGCCCCCGGGCCCACGAGCAGTACTTC

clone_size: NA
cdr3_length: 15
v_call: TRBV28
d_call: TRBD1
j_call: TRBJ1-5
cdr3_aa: CASSSFDRVNQPQHF
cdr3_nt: TGTGCCAGCAGTTCCTTCGACAGGGTCAATCAGCCCCAGCATTTT

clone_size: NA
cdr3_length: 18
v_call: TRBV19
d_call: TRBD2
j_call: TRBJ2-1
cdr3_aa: CASSIGHGGSSLYNEQFF
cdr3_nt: TGTGCCAGTAGTATCGGCCATGGCGGGAGTTCCCTGTACAATGAGCAGTTCTTC

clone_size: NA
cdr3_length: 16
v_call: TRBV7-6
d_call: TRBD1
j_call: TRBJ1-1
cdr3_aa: CASSLGDRGVNTEAFF
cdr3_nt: TGTGCCAGCAGCTTAGGTGACAGGGGGGTTAACACTGAAGCTTTCTTT